These 29 T cell receptor beta chains share one sample of origin, sequenced in a study of PD-1 blockade in mismatch repair-deficient tumors. Sequencing used immunoSEQ multiplex PCR; TCRdb keeps in-frame clones, though not all of them. The sample records tens of thousands of clones, around 85% being singletons. Sequencing was performed on peripheral blood, taken 12 weeks after starting pembrolizumab. The receptor set was obtained from an adult with mismatch repair-deficient cancer.

The V call is TRBV4-3, the J call TRBJ1-1, with D perhaps TRBD1 (6 bases). CDR3 length: 18 residues. CDR1 is LGHNA, CDR2 YSLEER, per germline. The ends were cut back, 1 base at V and 4 bases at J, with 22 bases in the middle. The CDR3, as DNA: TGCGCCAGCAGCCAAGCAAATATTCATCAGGGGCTCGGCACTGAAGCTTTCTTT. Protein: CASSQANIHQGLGTEAFF.

The CDR3 loop reads CASTPSGDSSYGYTF. The CDR3 bases are TGCGCCAGCACCCCCAGTGGAGATTCATCCTATGGCTACACCTTC. The genes are TRBV4-1 and TRBJ1-2; D gene uncertain. Germline CDR1 and CDR2: MGHRA and YSYEKL. The CDR3 sequence is 15 residues long. The V end was cut by 7 bases, the J end by 4 bases, with 19 bases between.

This chain joins TRBV6-1 and TRBJ2-1, with 10 bases lining up with TRBD2. The junction had 10 bases not matched to a gene; V was cut back by 7 bases and J by 7 bases. CDR3 length: 15 residues. Looked up from germline, CDR1 is MNHNS and CDR2 is SASEGT. In DNA form, the CDR3 reads TGTGCCAGCACCCGAGCGGGAGGGCCCCAGAATGAGCAGTTCTTC. It codes for CASTRAGGPQNEQFF.

The V and J genes are TRBV5-1 and TRBJ2-1; 7 bases are shared with TRBD1. Germline CDR1 is SGHRS and CDR2 is YFSETQ. J lost 8 bases, V lost 0 bases, and 5 bases had no gene match. This CDR3 comprises 14 residues. This chain's CDR3 is CASSLETGLDEQFF. Written as DNA, the CDR3 is TGCGCCAGCAGCTTGGAGACAGGGTTGGATGAGCAGTTCTTC.

The genes are TRBV29-1 and TRBJ2-4; D is uncertain. Germline CDR1 reads SQVTM; CDR2 reads ANQGSEA. Trimming took off 1 base at V and 0 bases at J, with 4 bases between the two ends. The CDR3 extends over 13 amino acids. Here the CDR3 reads CSVEVLAKNIQYF. The CDR3 nucleotides are TGCAGCGTTGAAGTTCTAGCCAAAAACATTCAGTACTTC. Based on the CDR3 plus reference TRBV29-1 and TRBJ2-4, the full variable domain is SAVISQKPSRDICQRGTSLTIQCQVDSQVTMMFWYRQQPGQSLTLIATANQGSEATYESGFVIDKFPISRPNLTFSTLTVSNMSPEDSSIYLCSVEVLAKNIQYFGAGTRLSVL.

The genes are TRBV7-2 and TRBJ2-5; TRBD2 agrees at 13 bases. CDR3 length equals 19 residues. Germline CDR1 SGHTA, CDR2 FQGNSA. Trimming at V came to 2 bases and at J to 1 base, leaving 10 bases not matched to a gene. The CDR3 DNA reads as TGTGCCAGCAGCTTAAGGCGACTAGCGGGAGGTAGAGCCCAAGAGACCCAGTACTTC. This translates into CASSLRRLAGGRAQETQYF.

This clone was counted a single time. The V call is TRBV2, the J call TRBJ1-1; possible D gene TRBD1, 5 bases. CDR1 SNHLY and CDR2 FYNNEI come from the germline V gene. V lost 6 bases to trimming and J lost 0 bases, with 11 bases between them. The CDR3 covers 14 residues. CDR3 DNA: TGTGCCAGCAGATCCACGGGGGTGAACACTGAAGCTTTCTTT. It encodes CASRSTGVNTEAFF.

The rearrangement joins TRBV5-6 to TRBJ1-5, with TRBD1 identical over 7 bases. Looked up from germline, CDR1 is SGHDT and CDR2 is YYEEEE. J lost 6 bases, V lost 1 base, and 7 bases had no gene match. The CDR3 has 15 amino acids. The CDR3 coding sequence is TGTGCCAGCAGCTTGAGACAGGGTCGAGGTCAGCCCCAGCATTTT. It codes for CASSLRQGRGQPQHF.

The chain uses TRBV2 and TRBJ2-3, with 9 nucleotides matching TRBD2. The CDR3 is 16 residues long. Trimming at V came to 2 bases and at J to 2 bases, leaving 5 bases not matched to a gene. Per the germline V gene, CDR1 is SNHLY and CDR2 is FYNNEI. CDR3 residues: CASSERLAGPTDTQYF. The CDR3 DNA reads as TGTGCCAGCAGTGAAAGGCTAGCGGGGCCCACAGATACGCAGTATTTT.

This sequence joins TRBV7-9 and TRBJ2-2; 14 positions agree with TRBD2. Trimming cost V 6 bases and J 7 bases; bases outside gene matches: 10. CDR1 is SEHNR and CDR2 is FQNEAQ in the germline V gene (reference sequence). CDR3 length: 17 residues. CDR3 in DNA: TGTGCCAGCAGACGACTAGCGGGAGGGTCTCGGGACGGGGAGCTGTTTTTT. Amino acid sequence: CASRRLAGGSRDGELFF.

This clone was seen a handful of times. This chain links TRBV4-1 with TRBJ2-7, with TRBD2 identical over 11 bases. CDR1 MGHRA and CDR2 YSYEKL come from the germline V gene. V was pared by 2 bases and J by 1 base, with 4 bases of the junction left unmatched. The CDR3 has 16 residues. The CDR3 spells CASSQPSGRKSYEQYF. The CDR3 nucleotides are TGCGCCAGCAGCCAACCTAGCGGGAGGAAATCCTACGAGCAGTACTTC.

The CDR3: CASRSDNTGELFF. The CDR3 bases are TGTGCCAGCAGGTCTGATAACACCGGGGAGCTGTTTTTT. The chain has TRBV27 and TRBJ2-2; D is unresolved. This CDR3 has 13 residues. Germline V CDR1 and CDR2: MNHEY, SMNVEV (reference sequence). Trimming took 6 bases from V and 2 from J, leaving 7 bases between them.

The chain couples TRBV2 to TRBJ1-2; D not resolved. This CDR3 contains 13 residues. Deletions cut 3 bases from V and 8 bases from J, with 13 bases between. Per the germline V gene, CDR1 is SNHLY and CDR2 is FYNNEI. The CDR3 nucleotides read TGTGCCAGCAGTGAGGACCCCGCGGGGGGCTACACCTTC. Protein: CASSEDPAGGYTF.

This rearrangement joins TRBV7-3 to TRBJ2-7, with a possible D match to TRBD1 (6 bases). CDR1 is SGHTA, CDR2 FQGTGA, per germline. There are 15 residues in the CDR3. The V end was cut by 0 bases, the J end by 0 bases, with 9 bases between. The CDR3 DNA reads TGTGCCAGCAGCTTAACTGGGGGCAGCTCCTACGAGCAGTACTTC. Residues: CASSLTGGSSYEQYF.

V usage is TRBV10-3 and J usage is TRBJ1-2; TRBD1 aligns across 7 bases. The CDR3 contains 12 residues. The germline V gene encodes CDR1 ENHRY and CDR2 SYGVKD. Trimming cost V 4 bases and J 6 bases; bases outside gene matches: 2. As DNA, the CDR3 is TGTGCCATCAGTGTTGACAGGGATGGCTACACCTTC. Translating gives CAISVDRDGYTF.

The chain uses TRBV5-4 and TRBJ2-7; D is perhaps TRBD1 (6 bases). This CDR3 region has 12 residues. V was shortened by 5 bases and J by 6 bases, with 12 bases between the two germline ends. CDR1 and CDR2 (germline): SGHNT, YYREEE (reference sequence). The CDR3 DNA is TGTGCCAGCAGTCGTACAGGGACCGAGCAGTACTTC. Its translation is CASSRTGTEQYF.

This clone was seen ten or more times. The rearrangement joins TRBV10-3 to TRBJ2-3; D remains ambiguous. Germline assignment: CDR1 ENHRY and CDR2 SYGVKD. V gave up 4 bases and J gave up 4 bases, with 3 bases separating them. The CDR3 totals 11 residues. CDR3 bases: TGTGCCATCAGTGTCGCAGATACGCAGTATTTT. Protein sequence: CAISVADTQYF.

This clone was observed a handful of times. V and J are TRBV5-6 and TRBJ2-1, with TRBD2 matching over 11 bases. With V trimmed by 5 bases and J by 8 bases, 6 bases remained unmatched. Germline V gene sequence: CDR1 SGHDT, CDR2 YYEEEE. The CDR3 is made up of 14 amino acids. The CDR3 here is CASSLTSGNYEQFF. The CDR3 nucleotides read TGTGCCAGCAGTCTGACTAGCGGGAACTATGAGCAGTTCTTC. The full variable domain, completed using reference TRBV5-6 and TRBJ2-1, is DAGVTQSPTHLIKTRGQQVTLRCSPKSGHDTVSWYQQALGQGPQFIFQYYEEEERQRGNFPDRFSGHQFPNYSSELNVNALLLGDSALYLCASSLTSGNYEQFFGPGTRLTVL.

This rearrangement joins TRBV27 to TRBJ2-5; 9 bases agree with TRBD1. The germline gives CDR1 MNHEY, CDR2 SMNVEV (reference sequence). The ends lost 5 bases at V and 4 bases at J; junction bases unmatched: 5. CDR3 size: 14 residues. The chain's CDR3 is CASSSTGGLETQYF. The CDR3 region has the DNA TGTGCCAGCAGTAGCACAGGGGGCTTAGAGACCCAGTACTTC.

The V gene is TRBV2, the J gene TRBJ1-5; D unclear. This CDR3 has 13 amino acids. From germline, CDR1 is SNHLY and CDR2 FYNNEI. V shed 3 bases and J shed 4 bases, with 7 bases lying between them. The CDR3 DNA is TGTGCCAGCAGTGACGAGCGGAATCAGCCCCAGCATTTT. Residues: CASSDERNQPQHF.

This clone was observed once. The chain employs TRBV7-3 and TRBJ2-1, with D unclear. The CDR3 totals 16 residues. CDR1 is SGHTA, CDR2 FQGTGA, per germline. V was trimmed by 5 bases and J by 2 bases, leaving 16 bases between them. The CDR3 DNA reads as TGTGCCAGCAGCCCAGGCGGTAGCACCGCCTACAATGAGCAGTTCTTC. Encoded protein: CASSPGGSTAYNEQFF.

This clone was seen a handful of times. The rearrangement joins TRBV2 to TRBJ1-4; a possible D gene is TRBD1 (5 bases). V was pared by 7 bases and J by 7 bases, with 10 bases between. From germline, CDR1 is SNHLY and CDR2 FYNNEI. This CDR3 has 12 residues. The CDR3 nucleotides are TGTGCCAGCAATCAAGGGGTTGAAAAACTGTTTTTT. Encoded protein: CASNQGVEKLFF.

The sample holds a few counts of this clone. This chain uses TRBV7-2 with TRBJ2-7; D remains unclear. Germline CDR1 is SGHTA and CDR2 is FQGNSA. This CDR3 spans 15 amino acids. Trimming took 5 bases from V and 7 from J, leaving 21 bases between them. CDR3 loop: CASSASVGPKGEQYF. CDR3 DNA sequence: TGTGCCAGCAGCGCATCGGTCGGCCCAAAAGGGGAGCAGTACTTC.

The chain combines TRBV6-1 with TRBJ2-7; D assignment may be TRBD1 or TRBD2 (6 bases each). The germline CDR1 and CDR2 sequences are MNHNS and SASEGT. V dropped 3 bases and J dropped 6 bases, with 15 bases sitting between them. CDR3 size: 14 residues. The DNA of the CDR3 is TGTGCCAGCAGTGAGGACTGGGGGGCTTCCGAGCAGTACTTC. Its protein product is CASSEDWGASEQYF.

The chain is built from TRBV19 and TRBJ2-7, with a weak D call TRBD1 (6 bases). The CDR3 spans 16 residues. CDR1 LNHDA and CDR2 SQIVND come from the germline V gene (reference sequence). V was pared by 2 bases and J by 0 bases, with 14 bases between. The CDR3, as DNA: TGTGCCAGTAGTATATCCGGGACACTAATCTCCTACGAGCAGTACTTC. Translating gives CASSISGTLISYEQYF.

This chain links TRBV7-2 with TRBJ2-7; 8 nucleotides align to TRBD2. This CDR3 spans 15 amino acids. CDR1 and CDR2 (germline): SGHTA, FQGNSA. With 3 bases clipped from V and 5 bases from J, the junction kept 9 bases outside the gene matches. CDR3 DNA sequence: TGTGCCAGCAGCTTTAATCCGGGAGGGATGAACGAGCAGTACTTC. Its translation: CASSFNPGGMNEQYF.

The chain employs TRBV4-2 and TRBJ2-4; 11 positions agree with TRBD2. CDR1 and CDR2 (germline): LGHNA, YNFKEQ. CDR3 length equals 16 residues. V gave up 0 bases and J gave up 3 bases; unmatched junction bases: 1. In nucleotides, the CDR3 is TGTGCCAGCAGCCAAGAGGGGACTAGCGGCAAAAACATTCAGTACTTC. It translates to CASSQEGTSGKNIQYF.

CDR3 nucleotide sequence: TGCGCCAGCAGTGACGACCTATCAAATGAGCAGTTCTTC. Protein sequence: CASSDDLSNEQFF. This sequence joins TRBV10-1 and TRBJ2-1; D uncertain. Germline V gene sequence: CDR1 WNHNN, CDR2 SYGVQD (reference sequence). Trimming removed 3 bases at V and 7 bases at J, with 10 bases between. The CDR3 has 13 amino acids.

V usage is TRBV29-1 and J usage is TRBJ2-1; D is possibly TRBD1 (5 bases). The CDR3 contains 12 residues. V lost 7 bases and J 8 bases, leaving 15 bases between the germline ends. Germline V gene sequence: CDR1 SQVTM, CDR2 ANQGSEA. The CDR3 bases are TGCAGCGCGACGTGGGGCTGGGATGAGCAGTTCTTC. It is translated as CSATWGWDEQFF.